Listed here are 31 T cell receptor beta chains from one sample, sequenced in a study of blood T cell repertoires in COVID-19. The data were produced by immunoSEQ multiplex PCR, yet TCRdb's version contains in-frame clones alone and is incomplete. The sample includes roughly 500,000 clones, roughly nine tenths of them seen just once. The specimen was peripheral blood. These receptor sequences come from a man younger than 30 with COVID-19, enrolled during active disease.

The V call is TRBV24-1, the J call TRBJ2-5; D not resolved. V lost 9 bases to trimming and J lost 2 bases, with 15 bases between them. The CDR3 has 14 residues. Germline CDR1 is KGHDR and CDR2 is SFDVKD. The CDR3 bases are TGTGCCACCGCAGACTCAAGGCCACAAGAGACCCAGTACTTC. This gives the protein CATADSRPQETQYF.

V gene TRBV25-1 combines with J gene TRBJ2-1; TRBD2 might be the D (5 bases). The CDR3 runs 16 residues. V was pared by 4 bases and J by 2 bases, with 15 bases between. Germline V CDR1 and CDR2: MGHDK, SYGVNS. As DNA, the CDR3 is TGTGCCAGCAGTGGATGGACGGGAAACACCTACAATGAGCAGTTCTTC. This gives the protein CASSGWTGNTYNEQFF.

The V gene is TRBV25-1, the J gene TRBJ2-1; 11 bases agree with TRBD2. V lost 5 bases, J lost 11 bases, and 5 bases stayed unmatched. Germline V lookup: CDR1 MGHDK, CDR2 SYGVNS. The CDR3 runs to 13 residues. The CDR3 sequence is CASSQASGRKQFF. The CDR3 coding sequence is TGTGCCAGCAGTCAAGCTAGCGGGAGGAAGCAGTTCTTC.

The chain is built from TRBV20-1 and TRBJ2-5; 7 positions match TRBD2. The junction had 2 bases not matched to a gene; V was cut back by 3 bases and J by 7 bases. CDR3 size: 11 residues. CDR1 and CDR2 from the germline V gene are DFQATT and SNEGSKA (reference sequence). The CDR3: CSARAGVTQYF. The DNA for the CDR3 is TGCAGTGCTAGGGCGGGGGTGACCCAGTACTTC.

Concerning this clone itself: The sample contains more than one DNA sequence encoding this CDR3. J is TRBJ1-1 and V is TRBV11-2; the D gene is possibly TRBD1 (5 bases). The CDR3 is 13 residues long. Germline-derived CDR1 and CDR2 are SGHAT and FQNNGV. The ends were cut back, 3 bases at V and 4 bases at J, with 9 bases in the middle. DNA of the CDR3: TGTGCCAGCAGCTTTGGGGGAGGCACTGAAGCTTTCTTT. Translated, it gives CASSFGGGTEAFF.

This rearrangement joins TRBV19 to TRBJ2-1, with 8 bases lining up with TRBD2. Germline CDR1 and CDR2: LNHDA and SQIVND (reference sequence). The CDR3 is 14 amino acids. V shed 6 bases, J shed 10 bases, and the junction held 11 bases outside the gene matches. The CDR3 sequence: CASSRGTSGGEQFF. CDR3 nucleotide sequence: TGTGCCAGTAGCCGCGGGACGTCGGGGGGGGAGCAGTTCTTC.

This chain links TRBV4-1 with TRBJ2-2; 10 bases fit TRBD2. CDR1 and CDR2 from the germline V gene are MGHRA and YSYEKL. CDR3 size: 16 residues. V was clipped by 5 bases and J by 1 base; unmatched bases: 4. In DNA form, the CDR3 reads TGCGCCAGCAGCTCCAGGACTAGCGGGAACACCGGGGAGCTGTTTTTT. Residues: CASSSRTSGNTGELFF.

This chain joins TRBV11-2 and TRBJ2-7; 9 bases align to TRBD2. The length of the CDR3 is 15 residues. Germline CDR1 SGHAT, CDR2 FQNNGV. V dropped 5 bases and J dropped 2; count of bases not matched to a gene: 7. The CDR3 protein is CASSPELAGTYEQYF. CDR3 sequence (DNA): TGTGCCAGCAGCCCCGAGCTAGCGGGAACCTACGAGCAGTACTTC.

This chain connects TRBV9 to TRBJ2-5; 10 bases agree with TRBD2. V lost 0 bases, J lost 5 bases, and 10 bases stayed unmatched. The CDR3 loop spans 17 amino acids. Looked up from germline, CDR1 is SGDLS and CDR2 is YYNGEE. The CDR3 here is CASSVVPSGSPEETQYF. CDR3 coding DNA: TGTGCCAGCAGCGTAGTGCCTAGCGGGAGCCCGGAGGAGACCCAGTACTTC. The variable domain in full, completed from reference TRBV9 and TRBJ2-5, reads DSGVTQTPKHLITATGQRVTLRCSPRSGDLSVYWYQQSLDQGLQFLIQYYNGEERAKGNILERFSAQQFPDLHSELNLSSLELGDSALYFCASSVVPSGSPEETQYFGPGTRLLVL.

The chain has TRBV5-1 and TRBJ1-1, with D perhaps TRBD1 (5 bases). Germline V gives CDR1 SGHRS, CDR2 YFSETQ. Trimming took 2 bases from V and 1 from J, leaving 9 bases between them. CDR3 length: 14 residues. In DNA, the CDR3 is TGCGCCAGCAGCTTTCTGGGGGGGAACACTGAAGCTTTCTTT. Translating it yields CASSFLGGNTEAFF.

The chain joins TRBV4-1 to TRBJ1-2, with no clear D. Trimming stripped 4 bases from V and 8 bases from J, with 17 bases between. Germline V lookup: CDR1 MGHRA, CDR2 YSYEKL. The length of the CDR3 is 14 residues. The CDR3 DNA reads TGCGCCAGCAGCCCCCGGGCGCAAGGGAGGGGCTACACCTTC. This sequence encodes CASSPRAQGRGYTF.

The chain has TRBV5-4 and TRBJ2-3; 13 bases map to TRBD2. The J segment lost 0 bases and the V segment lost 3 bases, leaving 7 bases of the junction unmatched. The CDR3 is made up of 18 amino acids. CDR1 and CDR2 from the germline V gene are SGHNT and YYREEE (reference sequence). The CDR3 is CASSWGTSGTLSTDTQYF. In nucleotides, the CDR3 is TGTGCCAGCAGCTGGGGGACTAGCGGGACGCTTAGCACAGATACGCAGTATTTT.

The V gene is TRBV4-1, the J gene TRBJ2-5; TRBD2 matches at 9 bases. Germline V gives CDR1 MGHRA, CDR2 YSYEKL. The CDR3 totals 15 residues. V shed 3 bases and J 1 base; nucleotides not matched to a gene: 3. The CDR3 sequence: CASSQGGGAQETQYF. The CDR3 DNA is TGCGCCAGCAGCCAGGGCGGGGGGGCCCAAGAGACCCAGTACTTC.

This clone was counted a single time. The rearrangement joins TRBV24-1 to TRBJ1-5; 7 bases line up with TRBD1. Per germline, CDR1 KGHDR and CDR2 SFDVKD. V lost 1 base and J lost 0; bases outside the gene matches: 17. The CDR3 length is 21 residues. The CDR3 protein is CATSDFPDPTDDRDSNQPQHF. CDR3 DNA: TGTGCCACCAGTGATTTCCCCGACCCCACGGACGACAGGGATAGCAATCAGCCCCAGCATTTT.

V usage is TRBV9 and J usage is TRBJ2-5; 11 bases are shared with TRBD2. After removal of 0 bases from V and 2 bases from J, the junction contained 3 bases not matched to a gene. The CDR3 is made up of 16 amino acids. Germline assignment: CDR1 SGDLS and CDR2 YYNGEE. In DNA, the CDR3 is TGTGCCAGCAGCGTAGGGGCTAGCGGGAGGCAAGAGACCCAGTACTTC. Its translation: CASSVGASGRQETQYF.

This clone was seen just once. J is TRBJ1-1 and V is TRBV30; 7 bases match TRBD1. There are 14 residues in the CDR3. V shed 3 bases, J shed 8 bases, and the junction held 12 bases outside the gene matches. CDR1 is GTSNPN, CDR2 SVGIG, per germline (reference sequence). The CDR3 nucleotides read TGTGCCTGGAGCCGTGCGACAGGGAGTATGGAAGCTTTCTTT. Its translation is CAWSRATGSMEAFF.

This clone was seen once. The V call is TRBV5-4, the J call TRBJ1-1; TRBD1 agrees at 7 bases. Germline CDR1 is SGHNT and CDR2 is YYREEE (reference sequence). The V gene end was trimmed by 3 bases and the J gene end by 3 bases; junction bases not matched to a gene: 5. The CDR3 loop spans 14 amino acids. The CDR3 DNA follows: TGTGCCAGCAGCTCGGAGACAGGGTACACTGAAGCTTTCTTT. Its translation: CASSSETGYTEAFF.

This clone was picked up a small number of times. CDR3 sequence reads: CASSPPLAGESGELFF. In DNA, the CDR3 is TGTGCCAGCAGCCCGCCACTAGCGGGAGAATCCGGGGAGCTGTTTTTT. This sequence joins TRBV3-1 (or the pseudogene TRBV3-2) and TRBJ2-2; 11 bases are a match to TRBD2. Germline loops: CDR1 LGHDT, CDR2 YNNKEL (reference sequence). With V trimmed by 4 bases and J by 6 bases, 7 bases remained unmatched. The CDR3 runs to 16 residues.

The chain couples TRBV12-3 or TRBV12-4 to TRBJ2-3, with TRBD2 matching over 7 bases. The trim removed 3 bases at V and 4 bases at J, leaving 1 base unmatched. CDR3 length: 13 amino acids. CDR3 sequence reads: CASSLGRADTQYF. The CDR3 coding sequence is TGTGCCAGCAGTTTGGGGAGGGCAGATACGCAGTATTTT.

This chain links TRBV13 with TRBJ2-7; D perhaps matches TRBD1 (6 bases). V was shortened by 5 bases and J by 4 bases, with 21 bases between the two germline ends. The length of the CDR3 is 16 residues. Germline CDR1 reads PRHDT; CDR2 reads FYEKMQ (reference sequence). The CDR3 DNA reads as TGTGCCAGCAGCACCATGGACAGAGAAGGGCCTTACGAGCAGTACTTC. It is translated as CASSTMDREGPYEQYF.

The chain has TRBV5-4 and TRBJ2-2, with D tentatively TRBD2 (5 bases). The CDR3 spans 18 residues. Germline-derived CDR1 and CDR2 are SGHNT and YYREEE (reference sequence). V shed 4 bases and J shed 0 bases, with 19 bases lying between them. The CDR3 sequence is CASSPTIMRAPNTGELFF. The CDR3 region has the DNA TGTGCCAGCAGCCCGACGATAATGAGGGCCCCGAACACCGGGGAGCTGTTTTTT.

The chain links TRBV6-5 to TRBJ1-2, with 7 bases aligning to TRBD1. J gave up 5 bases and V 4 bases, and 10 bases lay outside the gene matches. The germline V gene encodes CDR1 MNHEY and CDR2 SVGAGI. The CDR3 contains 15 residues. The DNA of the CDR3 is TGTGCCAGCAGTTCATACGACAGGGAGGAATATGGCTACACCTTC. Residues: CASSSYDREEYGYTF.

This clone came up once. The rearrangement links TRBV6-1 to TRBJ2-1, with TRBD2 matching 7 bases. CDR3 length: 15 amino acids. Germline V lookup: CDR1 MNHNS, CDR2 SASEGT. Trimming removed 2 bases from V and 5 bases from J; junction bases left unmatched: 6. This CDR3 reads CASSERRGGNNEQFF. Here the CDR3 DNA reads TGTGCCAGCAGTGAACGGCGCGGGGGAAACAATGAGCAGTTCTTC.

The rearrangement links TRBV18 to TRBJ2-5, with a possible D match to TRBD2 (5 bases). CDR3 size: 14 residues. V lost 2 bases, J lost 9 bases, and 16 bases lay in between. Per germline, CDR1 KGHSH and CDR2 LQKENI. The CDR3 DNA is TGTGCCAGCTCACCATCCTGGGAGTCCGCCGCCCAGTACTTC. It encodes CASSPSWESAAQYF.

The rearrangement uses TRBV30 and TRBJ1-1, with 8 nucleotides matching TRBD1. Germline CDR1 GTSNPN, CDR2 SVGIG (reference sequence). The CDR3 has 12 residues. V shed 5 bases, J shed 1 base, and the junction held 0 bases outside the gene matches. The CDR3 region is CAWGQGNTEAFF. Here the CDR3 DNA reads TGTGCCTGGGGACAGGGGAACACTGAAGCTTTCTTT.

The CDR3 sequence: CASTYGGPYEQFF. CDR3 DNA sequence: TGTGCCAGCACTTACGGGGGGCCTTATGAGCAGTTCTTC. V usage is TRBV12-3 or TRBV12-4 and J usage is TRBJ2-1; D is perhaps TRBD2 (7 bases). Trimming pared 7 bases from V and 8 bases from J, leaving 15 bases between. CDR3 length: 13 residues.

The rearrangement joins TRBV18 to TRBJ2-1; 11 bases fit TRBD2. J gave up 0 bases and V 5 bases, and 15 bases lay outside the gene matches. CDR1 and CDR2 (germline): KGHSH, LQKENI. The CDR3 length is 20 residues. CDR3 loop: CASSTRTSGPSLSSYNEQFF. The CDR3 nucleotides read TGTGCCAGCTCAACGAGGACTAGCGGGCCGAGTTTGAGCTCCTACAATGAGCAGTTCTTC.

The chain uses TRBV3-1 (or the pseudogene TRBV3-2) and TRBJ1-6, with D unclear. Trimming stripped 0 bases from V and 9 bases from J, with 12 bases between. The V gene's germline CDR1 is LGHDT and CDR2 YNNKEL (reference sequence). The CDR3 extends over 15 amino acids. The CDR3: CASSQDIRYPSPLHF. CDR3 DNA sequence: TGTGCCAGCAGCCAAGATATCAGGTATCCTTCACCCCTCCACTTT.

The V and J genes are TRBV7-6 and TRBJ2-2; 11 bases match TRBD2. Germline assignment: CDR1 SGHVS and CDR2 FNYEAQ. The length of the CDR3 is 19 residues. The ends lost 3 bases at V and 7 bases at J; junction bases unmatched: 16. CDR3 region: CASSLYLTSGDPMGGELFF. In DNA form, the CDR3 reads TGTGCCAGCAGCTTGTATCTGACTAGCGGGGACCCGATGGGCGGGGAGCTGTTTTTT.

V and J are TRBV29-1 and TRBJ2-5; 9 nucleotides line up with TRBD2. Germline CDR1 is SQVTM and CDR2 is ANQGSEA. The V and J ends lost 6 bases and 6 bases, in that order; junction bases with no gene match: 8. The CDR3 has 13 amino acids. The CDR3: CSVKGGGAQTQYF. CDR3 coding DNA: TGCAGCGTCAAGGGCGGGGGGGCTCAGACCCAGTACTTC.

The chain links TRBV6-5 to TRBJ1-2; 11 bases line up with TRBD1. The CDR3 has 15 residues. Germline V CDR1 and CDR2: MNHEY, SVGAGI. The J segment lost 8 bases and the V segment lost 6 bases, leaving 11 bases of the junction unmatched. The CDR3 here is CASRADRGRIYGYTF. The CDR3 region has the DNA TGTGCCAGCAGAGCGGACAGGGGGCGGATTTACGGCTACACCTTC.